A selection of T cell receptor beta chains follows, all from one sample in a study of CD8 T cells in ankylosing spondylitis. In TCRdb, the 5' RACE reads were re-called with MiXCR into one record per CDR3 protein. The sample has about 540,000 distinct CDR3 sequences; about an eighth are singletons. Sequenced sample: blood, either unsorted or a sorted T cell fraction (not recorded which). These receptors all come from a male donor with ankylosing spondylitis. Each CDR3 is given with its conserved first and last residue. Each record gives: clone size, D gene, V gene, J gene, CDR3 protein, CDR3 DNA. The D gene is left open where the match is weak. Some rows mark clone size as missing; the rest say once, few, many or name a class of expanded clone.

NA	TRBD1	TRBV29-1	TRBJ1-1	CSVEDPPATGF	TGCAGCGTTGAAGATCCCCCCGCGACAGGGTTT
NA	TRBD2	TRBV13	TRBJ2-7	CASVSGLAGKEQYF	TGTGCCAGCGTCTCGGGACTAGCGGGAAAAGAGCAGTACTTC
NA	NA	TRBV2	TRBJ2-3	CASSEVAGPDTQYF	TGTGCCAGCAGTGAAGTTGCGGGACCAGATACGCAGTATTTT
many	TRBD2	TRBV5-1	TRBJ2-1	CASSFGGLEINEQFF	TGCGCCAGCAGCTTCGGGGGACTAGAAATCAATGAGCAGTTCTTC
many	NA	TRBV5-1	TRBJ2-5	CATARDHQETQYF	TGCGCCACCGCCCGGGACCACCAAGAGACCCAGTACTTC
many	NA	TRBV12-3/TRBV12-4	TRBJ2-7	CASSWDSYEQYF	TGTGCCAGCAGTTGGGACTCCTACGAGCAGTACTTC
NA	NA	TRBV6-2/TRBV6-3	TRBJ1-5	CASSYSRQGGNQPQHF	TGTGCCAGCAGTTACTCCAGGCAGGGAGGCAATCAGCCCCAGCATTTT
many	TRBD2	TRBV7-2	TRBJ2-1	CASSVRLAGGHEQFF	TGTGCCAGCAGCGTTCGACTAGCGGGAGGGCATGAGCAGTTCTTC
many	NA	TRBV21-1	TRBJ2-4	CASSNGRQPSIQYF	TGTGCCAGCAGCAACGGGAGACAGCCAAGCATTCAGTACTTC
NA	NA	TRBV5-1	TRBJ2-2	CASSPSVGGNTGELFF	TGCGCCAGCAGCCCCTCGGTAGGAGGGAACACCGGGGAGCTGTTTTTT
NA	TRBD2	TRBV20-1	TRBJ2-7	CSAAIAGVLSYEQYF	TGCAGTGCTGCGATAGCGGGAGTTCTCTCCTACGAGCAGTACTTC
once	NA	TRBV2	TRBJ2-1	CASRRLDANEQFF	TGTGCCAGCAGGAGGCTAGATGCGAATGAGCAGTTCTTC
many	TRBD2	TRBV25-1	TRBJ2-1	CASSPIAGEGLNEQFF	TGTGCCAGCAGTCCTATAGCGGGAGAAGGGTTAAATGAGCAGTTCTTC
many	TRBD2	TRBV4-2	TRBJ2-1	CASSQEREWSEQFF	TGTGCCAGCAGCCAAGAGCGGGAGTGGAGTGAGCAGTTCTTC
NA	NA	TRBV19	TRBJ2-1	CASSTRGLVGGEQFF	TGTGCCAGTAGTACACGGGGGTTAGTGGGGGGTGAGCAGTTCTTC
NA	NA	TRBV12-5	TRBJ2-1	CASGRSTLSSYNEQFF	TGTGCTAGTGGCCGATCTACGCTATCGTCCTACAATGAGCAGTTCTTC
NA	NA	TRBV4-1	TRBJ2-5	CASSQEGARGRETQYF	TGCGCCAGCAGCCAAGAGGGGGCCCGTGGGAGGGAGACCCAGTACTTC
NA	TRBD2	TRBV2	TRBJ2-3	CASSSSSGRAADTQYF	TGTGCCAGCAGTTCTTCTAGCGGGAGGGCCGCAGATACGCAGTATTTT
NA	TRBD2	TRBV2	TRBJ2-2	CASSWDYLAGELFF	TGTGCCAGTTCCTGGGACTACCTTGCGGGGGAGCTGTTTTTT
NA	NA	TRBV11-2	TRBJ1-6	CASSLNPNSPLHF	TGTGCCAGCAGCCTAAACCCTAATTCACCCCTCCACTTT
NA	NA	TRBV12-3/TRBV12-4	TRBJ1-5	CASRKEISNQPQHF	TGTGCCAGCAGGAAAGAGATTAGCAATCAGCCCCAGCATTTT
few	NA	TRBV11-1	TRBJ2-1	CASAPRFRDNEQFF	TGTGCCAGCGCCCCCCGTTTCAGGGACAATGAGCAGTTCTTC
NA	TRBD2	TRBV7-9	TRBJ2-2	CALGASGEADTGELFF	TGTGCCCTTGGGGCTAGCGGAGAAGCAGACACCGGGGAGCTGTTTTTT
NA	NA	TRBV7-8	TRBJ2-2	CASSLVVAMGTGELFF	TGTGCCAGCAGCTTAGTTGTAGCCATGGGTACCGGGGAGCTGTTTTTT
NA	TRBD2	TRBV7-9	TRBJ2-3	CASTVAGVRTDTQYF	TGTGCCAGCACCGTAGCGGGAGTTAGGACAGATACGCAGTATTTT
NA	TRBD1	TRBV12-3/TRBV12-4	TRBJ1-4	CASSLWDSEEGTNEKLFF	TGTGCCAGCAGTCTTTGGGACAGCGAGGAAGGGACTAATGAAAAACTGTTTTTT
few	NA	TRBV12-3/TRBV12-4	TRBJ2-1	CASSPTWGNYNEQFF	TGTGCCAGCAGTCCGACGTGGGGAAACTACAATGAGCAGTTCTTC
NA	NA	TRBV5-5	TRBJ1-5	CASSFGQIDQPQHF	TGTGCCAGCAGCTTCGGACAGATAGATCAGCCCCAGCATTTT